This T cell receptor beta chain emerged from a study of Ad26.COV2.S vaccination and SARS-CoV-2 variants. About the research overall: Into the muscle, Ad26.COV2.S was dosed once or twice, 56 days apart.

TCRdb's copy holds only in-frame clones and misses some; the assay was immunoSEQ multiplex PCR. The sample has 400,000 to 450,000 clones, about nine tenths seen once; the top ten hold 9.5% to 15%. As concerns this clone: Its antigen is not known.

This CDR3 has 15 amino acids. Trimming took off 5 bases at V and 4 bases at J, with 16 bases between the two ends. Germline CDR1 and CDR2: SGHRS and YFSETQ. Study-wide results and limits: It was vaccine recipients, not placebo recipients, who had the higher spike-specific TCR breadth.

Regarding treatment: 15 to 20 received Ad26.COV2.S at low or high dose, single or two shots; 5 received placebo; per-sample allocation not given. The investigators took samples on day 63 after the first vaccine or placebo injection. This clonotype originated in a person between 18 and 65 years old who received the Ad26.COV2.S COVID-19 vaccine or a placebo. The chain is built from TRBV5-1 and TRBJ2-1; D remains unclear. The sample here was peripheral blood, taken in a trial of Ad26.COV2.S vaccine versus placebo. DNA for the CDR3: TGCGCCAGCAGTTCCACGCCTGGGGTATACAATGAGCAGTTCTTC. Residues: CASSSTPGVYNEQFF.